These T cell receptor beta chains were read from a single sample in a study of cytomegalovirus exposure and HLA in healthy donors. Generated by immunoSEQ multiplex PCR, the TCRdb table keeps only in-frame clones and is missing some. The sample carries over 110,000 clones, roughly four fifths recorded once. Sequenced: PBMCs. The receptors were gathered from a woman aged 40 to 49 in good health and CMV-seronegative. The CDR3 runs from the conserved cysteine through the conserved F or W. The order of the fields is clone size, V gene, D gene, J gene, CDR3 DNA, CDR3 protein. A D gene is named only where the DNA matches it firmly. Rows give clone size only sometimes, using once, few, many, or a class for an expanded clone.

>many|TRBV6-6|.|TRBJ1-6
TGTGCCAGCAGTCGCTCTGTTCGGGCCCTCCACTTT
CASSRSVRALHF
>.|TRBV29-1|.|TRBJ2-5
TGCAGCGTTGACATGACAGACCAAGAGACCCAGTACTTC
CSVDMTDQETQYF
>.|TRBV7-8|.|TRBJ2-3
TGTGCCAGCAGCTTAAGCCGATCCACAGATACGCAGTATTTT
CASSLSRSTDTQYF
>.|TRBV4-1|.|TRBJ1-5
TGCGCCAGCAGCACAGGCTCCGATCAGCCCCAGCATTTT
CASSTGSDQPQHF
>.|TRBV9|TRBD2|TRBJ2-3
TGTGCCAGCAGCGTTCTTCCGGGGGGGAGAGCTGGCACAGATACGCAGTATTTT
CASSVLPGGRAGTDTQYF
>.|TRBV20-1|.|TRBJ2-2
TGCAGTGCTCCGTACACCGGGGAGCTGTTTTTT
CSAPYTGELFF
>.|TRBV6-5|.|TRBJ1-1
TGTGCCAGCAGTTTTGACAGGCTAGGCACTGAAGCTTTCTTT
CASSFDRLGTEAFF
>.|TRBV5-6|.|TRBJ1-1
TGTGCCAGCAGCCCCCGCAGCAACAGGGATTATAACACTGAAGCTTTCTTT
CASSPRSNRDYNTEAFF
>.|TRBV11-2|TRBD2|TRBJ2-5
TGTGCCAGCAGCCCGCGACCCCGTCGGGGGGAAGAGACCCAGTACTTC
CASSPRPRRGEETQYF
>.|TRBV6-1|.|TRBJ1-5
TGTGCCAGCAGTGAAGGGCTCCTGTGGGAGACCCAGCATTTT
CASSEGLLWETQHF
>.|TRBV10-2|TRBD2|TRBJ2-3
TGCGCCAGCAGTGGGATTAGCGGGGAATGGGGGGATTTCACAGATACGCAGTATTTT
CASSGISGEWGDFTDTQYF
>few|TRBV7-6|.|TRBJ2-2
TGTGCCAGCAGCTTGAGAACCGGGGAGCTGTTTTTT
CASSLRTGELFF
>.|TRBV6-5|.|TRBJ2-3
TGTGCCAGCAGTTACGCCAGCGCCACAGATACGCAGTATTTT
CASSYASATDTQYF
>few|TRBV4-1|TRBD2|TRBJ2-7
TGCGCCAGCAGCCAAGAAGGAACTAGCGGGGGCTACGAGCAGTACTTC
CASSQEGTSGGYEQYF
>.|TRBV5-4|TRBD1|TRBJ2-1
TGTGCCAGCAGCCTGGGACAGGGACCCAATGAGCAGTTCTTC
CASSLGQGPNEQFF
>.|TRBV2|.|TRBJ2-3
TGTGCCAGCGCACAGAACAGGGTCACAGATACGCAGTATTTT
CASAQNRVTDTQYF
>few|TRBV14|TRBD1|TRBJ2-3
TGTGCCAGCAGCCTTTTGGGACAGGGGGCCTATACGCAGTATTTT
CASSLLGQGAYTQYF
>.|TRBV19|.|TRBJ1-6
TGTGCCGTCATTGGGATAAGACAGGTAGCTAATTCACCCCTCCACTTT
CAVIGIRQVANSPLHF
>.|TRBV5-4|TRBD1|TRBJ1-6
TGTGCCAGCAGCCCCGGGACAGTTAATTCACCCCTCCACTTT
CASSPGTVNSPLHF
>few|TRBV4-2|TRBD1|TRBJ2-7
TGTGCCAGCAGCCACCCGGACAGGACTTTCGCCTACGAGCAGTACTTC
CASSHPDRTFAYEQYF
>.|TRBV5-1|TRBD1|TRBJ2-2
TGCGCCAGCAGCTTGGAAGGGGGCGGTTACACCGGGGAGCTGTTTTTT
CASSLEGGGYTGELFF
>once|TRBV19|.|TRBJ2-2
TGTGCCAGTAGTAGAGGGACACCCAGGACGGGCGGGGAGCTGTTTTTT
CASSRGTPRTGGELFF
>.|TRBV6-6|.|TRBJ1-2
TGTGCCAGCAGATCCGAAACAGGGAATGGCTACACCTTC
CASRSETGNGYTF
>.|TRBV19|TRBD1|TRBJ1-6
TGTGCCAGTAGGTTCCGGGCCACAGGGGGAGATAGTTCACCCCTCCACTTT
CASRFRATGGDSSPLHF
>once|TRBV18|.|TRBJ1-1
TGTGCCAGCTCACCAACCAGGGGGAACACTGAAGCTTTCTTT
CASSPTRGNTEAFF
>few|TRBV2|.|TRBJ2-2
TGTGCCAGCTTAGACACCGGGGAGCTGTTTTTT
CASLDTGELFF
>.|TRBV5-1|TRBD1|TRBJ1-1
TGCGCCAGCTCTTCACAGGGGATCAAGAACACTGAAGCTTTCTTT
CASSSQGIKNTEAFF
>.|TRBV6-4|TRBD2|TRBJ2-3
TGTGCCAGCAGTGCGGGCGGGGGGGCCGCGGATACGCAGTATTTT
CASSAGGGAADTQYF
>.|TRBV5-4|TRBD2|TRBJ2-5
TGTGCCAGCAGCTTGGCGTCTAGCGGGGCGATAGGCGAGACCCAGTACTTC
CASSLASSGAIGETQYF
>once|TRBV10-3|.|TRBJ2-5
TGTGCCATCAACTTAGCGGAGAGTGAGAAGACCCAGTACTTC
CAINLAESEKTQYF
>few|TRBV4-2|.|TRBJ1-1
TGTGCCAGCAGCCAAGCTCGCCAGCGACCTGAAGCTTTCTTT
CASSQARQRPEAFF
>once|TRBV7-8|TRBD1|TRBJ1-6
TGTGCCAGCAGCTCTTGGACAGGGTATGATTCACCCCTCCACTTC
CASSSWTGYDSPLHF
>.|TRBV7-8|TRBD1|TRBJ2-5
TGTGCCAGCAGCTTGACAGGGTCGGTAGAGACCCAGTACTTC
CASSLTGSVETQYF
>few|TRBV5-1|.|TRBJ1-1
TGCGCCAGCAGCTTGGTCCCCGACTCGAACACTGAAGCTTTCTTT
CASSLVPDSNTEAFF
>.|TRBV5-1|TRBD2|TRBJ2-1
TGCGCCAGCAGCTTGGTACTAGCGGGGGACTACAATGAGCAGTTCTTC
CASSLVLAGDYNEQFF
>once|TRBV6-1|.|TRBJ2-3
TGTGCCAGCAGTGAAAGAGAAGATACGCAGTATTTT
CASSEREDTQYF
>.|TRBV15|.|TRBJ2-5
TGTGCCACCAGCAGAGATCATGGACTCGAAGGGGGGACCCAGTACTTC
CATSRDHGLEGGTQYF
>.|TRBV4-3|TRBD1|TRBJ1-1
TGCGCCAGCAGCCAAGATATCACACAGGGGAAAGCTTTCTTT
CASSQDITQGKAFF
>.|TRBV2|.|TRBJ1-2
TGTGCCACCTTCATGGGGGCCGGTGGCTACACCTTC
CATFMGAGGYTF
>.|TRBV7-3|.|TRBJ2-1
TGTGCCAGCACCGTCGGGGGGCTCCATGAGCAGTTCTTC
CASTVGGLHEQFF
>.|TRBV5-5|TRBD2|TRBJ2-1
TGTGCCGGTGGGACTAGCGGGGGAGGTGAGCAGTTCTTC
CAGGTSGGGEQFF
>.|TRBV29-1|.|TRBJ2-1
TGCAGCGCCTTAGCGGCCGACTACTCCTACAATGAGCAGTTCTTC
CSALAADYSYNEQFF
>.|TRBV6-4|TRBD1|TRBJ1-2
TGTGCCAGCAGTGAGGAGGGGGCGCTTGGCTATGGCTACACCTTC
CASSEEGALGYGYTF
>.|TRBV6-5|TRBD1|TRBJ1-6
TGTGCCAGCCGGACAGGGCGCTATTCACCCCTCCACTTT
CASRTGRYSPLHF
>.|TRBV10-2|.|TRBJ1-2
TGCGCCAGCAGTGCCCTCTCCCAGGGGCAGGGTGGCTACACCTTC
CASSALSQGQGGYTF
>few|TRBV28|.|TRBJ1-2
TGTGCCAGCAGCTTTGAGTGGGGCAGAGGCTACACCTTC
CASSFEWGRGYTF
>.|TRBV4-3|TRBD2|TRBJ2-3
TGCGCCAGCAGCCAAGGCGCGGTAAGCGGGGGGGCTGCAGATACGCAGTATTTT
CASSQGAVSGGAADTQYF
>.|TRBV9|TRBD1|TRBJ1-2
TGTGCCAGCAGCCCACGGGACAGAGGCTACACCTTC
CASSPRDRGYTF
>.|TRBV27|.|TRBJ2-7
TGTGCCAGCAGCCCACAGGGTAGCTCCTACGAGCAGTACTTC
CASSPQGSSYEQYF
>.|TRBV5-4|.|TRBJ1-2
TGTGCCAGCAGCTTGGAACGGGTCGGCGGCTACACCTTC
CASSLERVGGYTF
>.|TRBV14|TRBD2|TRBJ2-3
TGTGCCAGCAGCCCCGGTTTGCGGGGGGTTTGGAGCACAGATACGCAGTATTTT
CASSPGLRGVWSTDTQYF
>.|TRBV7-8|TRBD1|TRBJ1-1
TGTGCCAGCAGCTTAGGGCCAGGGGACAGGCCTGAGGCTTTCTTT
CASSLGPGDRPEAFF
>.|TRBV5-8|.|TRBJ2-5
TGTGCCAGCAGCTCAGACTCAGGGGAGACCCAGTACTTC
CASSSDSGETQYF